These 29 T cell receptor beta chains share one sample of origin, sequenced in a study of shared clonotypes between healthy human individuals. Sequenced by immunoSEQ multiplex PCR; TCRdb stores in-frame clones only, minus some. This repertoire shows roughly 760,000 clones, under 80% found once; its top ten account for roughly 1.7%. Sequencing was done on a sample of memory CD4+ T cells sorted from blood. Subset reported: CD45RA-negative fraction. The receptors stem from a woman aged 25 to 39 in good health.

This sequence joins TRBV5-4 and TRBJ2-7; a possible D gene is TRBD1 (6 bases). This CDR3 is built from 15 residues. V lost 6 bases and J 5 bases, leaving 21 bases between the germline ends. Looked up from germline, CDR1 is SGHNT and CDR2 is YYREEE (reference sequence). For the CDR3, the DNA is TGTGCCAGCAACCTATGGGGACACACCCTCAACGAGCAGTACTTC. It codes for CASNLWGHTLNEQYF.

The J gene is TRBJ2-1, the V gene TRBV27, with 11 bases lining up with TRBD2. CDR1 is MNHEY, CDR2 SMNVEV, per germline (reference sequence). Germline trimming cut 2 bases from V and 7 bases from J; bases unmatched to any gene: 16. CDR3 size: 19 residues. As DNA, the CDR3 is TGTGCCAGCAGTTTACGCCCACCTCTAGCGGGAGGTGGCATTAATGAGCAGTTCTTC. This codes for CASSLRPPLAGGGINEQFF.

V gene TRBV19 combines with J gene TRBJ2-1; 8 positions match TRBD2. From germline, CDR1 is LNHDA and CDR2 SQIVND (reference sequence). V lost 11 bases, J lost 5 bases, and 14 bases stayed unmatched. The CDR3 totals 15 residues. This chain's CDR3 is CASLSQAGANNEQFF. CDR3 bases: TGTGCCTCGCTATCCCAAGCGGGAGCGAACAATGAGCAGTTCTTC. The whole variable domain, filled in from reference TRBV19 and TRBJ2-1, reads DGGITQSPKYLFRKEGQNVTLSCEQNLNHDAMYWYRQDPGQGLRLIYYSQIVNDFQKGDIAEGYSVSREKKESFPLTVTSAQKNPTAFYLCASLSQAGANNEQFFGPGTRLTVL.

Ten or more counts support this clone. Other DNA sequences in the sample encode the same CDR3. The CDR3 here is CASSLEGGQPQHF. CDR3 sequence (DNA): TGCGCCAGCAGCTTGGAAGGGGGTCAGCCCCAGCATTTT. The rearrangement joins TRBV5-1 to TRBJ1-5, with D perhaps matching TRBD1 (6 bases). The V end lost 0 bases, the J end lost 6 bases, and 7 bases lay between the germline ends. Germline loops: CDR1 SGHRS, CDR2 YFSETQ. The CDR3 sequence is 13 residues long.

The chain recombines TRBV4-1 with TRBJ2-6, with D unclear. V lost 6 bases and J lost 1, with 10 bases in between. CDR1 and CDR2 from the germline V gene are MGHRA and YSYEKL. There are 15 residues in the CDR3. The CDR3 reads CASRKSSSGANVLTF. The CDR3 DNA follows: TGCGCCAGCAGGAAAAGTTCTTCTGGGGCCAACGTCCTGACTTTC.

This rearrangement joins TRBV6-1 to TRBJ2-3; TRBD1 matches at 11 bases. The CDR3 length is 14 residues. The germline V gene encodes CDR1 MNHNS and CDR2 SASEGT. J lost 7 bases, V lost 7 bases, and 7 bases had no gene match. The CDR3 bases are TGTGCCAGCACCATAGGACAGGGGGCATATACGCAGTATTTT. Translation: CASTIGQGAYTQYF.

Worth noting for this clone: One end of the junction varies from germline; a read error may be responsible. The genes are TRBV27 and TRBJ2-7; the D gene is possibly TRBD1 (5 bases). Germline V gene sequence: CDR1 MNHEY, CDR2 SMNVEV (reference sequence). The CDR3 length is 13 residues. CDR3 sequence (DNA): TGTGCCACCAGTAGGGGATTGTCTTACGAGCAGTACTTC. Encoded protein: CATSRGLSYEQYF.

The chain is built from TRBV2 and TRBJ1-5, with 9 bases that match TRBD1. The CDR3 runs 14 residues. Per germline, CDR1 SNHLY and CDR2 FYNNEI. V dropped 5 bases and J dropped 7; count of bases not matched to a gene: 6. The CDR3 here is CASSLSDRGQPQHF. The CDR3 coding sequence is TGTGCCAGCAGTCTTTCGGACAGGGGCCAGCCCCAGCATTTT.

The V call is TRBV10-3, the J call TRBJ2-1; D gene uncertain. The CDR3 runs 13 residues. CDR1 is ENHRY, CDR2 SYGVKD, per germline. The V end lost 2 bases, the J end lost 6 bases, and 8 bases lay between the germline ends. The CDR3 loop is CAISEGFSNEQFF. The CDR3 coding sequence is TGTGCCATCAGTGAGGGGTTTTCCAATGAGCAGTTCTTC.

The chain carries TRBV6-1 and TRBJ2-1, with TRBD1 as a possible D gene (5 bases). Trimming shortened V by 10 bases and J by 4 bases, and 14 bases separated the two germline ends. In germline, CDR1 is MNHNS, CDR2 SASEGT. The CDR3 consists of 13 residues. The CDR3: CATSLGRYNEQFF. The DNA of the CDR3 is TGTGCCACGAGTCTGGGGCGTTACAATGAGCAGTTCTTC.

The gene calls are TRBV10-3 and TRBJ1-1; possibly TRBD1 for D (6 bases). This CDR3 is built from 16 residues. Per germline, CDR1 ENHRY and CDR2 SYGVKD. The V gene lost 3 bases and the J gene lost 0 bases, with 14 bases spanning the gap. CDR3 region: CAISDVTGILNTEAFF. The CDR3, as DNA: TGTGCCATCAGTGATGTTACAGGGATTTTGAACACTGAAGCTTTCTTT.

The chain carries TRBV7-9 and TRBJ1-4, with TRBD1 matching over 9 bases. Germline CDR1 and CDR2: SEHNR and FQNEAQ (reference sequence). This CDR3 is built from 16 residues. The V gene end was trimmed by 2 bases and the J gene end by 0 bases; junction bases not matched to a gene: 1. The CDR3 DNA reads TGTGCCAGCAGCTTAAGACAGGGGGCAACTAATGAAAAACTGTTTTTT. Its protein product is CASSLRQGATNEKLFF.

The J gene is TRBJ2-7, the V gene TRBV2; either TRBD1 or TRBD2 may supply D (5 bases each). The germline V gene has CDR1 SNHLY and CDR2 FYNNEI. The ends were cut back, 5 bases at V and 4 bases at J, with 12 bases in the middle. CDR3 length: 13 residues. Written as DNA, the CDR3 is TGTGCCAGCAGTTTCCGGGACGGTTACGAGCAGTACTTC. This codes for CASSFRDGYEQYF.

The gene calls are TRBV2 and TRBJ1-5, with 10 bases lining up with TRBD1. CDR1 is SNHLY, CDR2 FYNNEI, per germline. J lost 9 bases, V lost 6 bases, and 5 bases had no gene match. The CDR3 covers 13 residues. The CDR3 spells CASRTGGYRPQHF. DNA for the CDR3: TGTGCCAGCAGGACAGGGGGCTATCGGCCCCAGCATTTT.

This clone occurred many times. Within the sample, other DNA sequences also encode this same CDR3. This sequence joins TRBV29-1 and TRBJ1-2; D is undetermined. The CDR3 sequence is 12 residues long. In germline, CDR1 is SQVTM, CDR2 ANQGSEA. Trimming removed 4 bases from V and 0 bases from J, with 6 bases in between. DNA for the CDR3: TGCAGCGTTGCCGATTCTAACTATGGCTACACCTTC. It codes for CSVADSNYGYTF.

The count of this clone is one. CDR3 amino acids: CASSECQYF. The DNA for the CDR3 is TGTGCCAGCAGTGAATGTCAGTATTTT. The rearrangement joins TRBV25-1 to TRBJ2-3; no clear D. The CDR3 is 9 residues long. The V end was cut by 1 base, the J end by 12 bases, with 2 bases between. The germline CDR1 and CDR2 sequences are MGHDK and SYGVNS.

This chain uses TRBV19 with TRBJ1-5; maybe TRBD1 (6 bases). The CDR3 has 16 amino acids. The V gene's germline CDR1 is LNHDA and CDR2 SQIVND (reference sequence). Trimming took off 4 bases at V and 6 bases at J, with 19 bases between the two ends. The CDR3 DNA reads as TGTGCCAGTAGTAGCTACCACAGGGTAGGATCTCAGCCCCAGCATTTT. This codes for CASSSYHRVGSQPQHF.

The DNA of the CDR3 is TGTGCCAGCAGCCTTACAAGGGACACCGAACTGTTTTTT. It codes for CASSLTRDTELFF. The chain couples TRBV14 to TRBJ1-4, with D possibly matching TRBD1 (6 bases). V was trimmed by 4 bases and J by 12 bases, leaving 15 bases between them. CDR3 size: 13 residues. CDR1 is SGHDN, CDR2 FVKESK, per germline.

CDR3: CASSLNPPDTQYF. CDR3 DNA: TGCGCCAGCAGCTTAAATCCCCCAGATACGCAGTATTTT. J is TRBJ2-3 and V is TRBV5-1; D is uncertain. This CDR3 is 13 amino acids long. Germline V gene sequence: CDR1 SGHRS, CDR2 YFSETQ. Trimming removed 2 bases at V and 4 bases at J, with 8 bases between.

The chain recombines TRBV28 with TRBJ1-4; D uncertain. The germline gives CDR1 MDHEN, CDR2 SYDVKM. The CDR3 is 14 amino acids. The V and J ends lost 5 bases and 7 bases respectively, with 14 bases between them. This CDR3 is CASSLRSRREKLFF. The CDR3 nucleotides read TGTGCCAGCAGTCTCCGATCCCGCCGTGAAAAACTGTTTTTT.

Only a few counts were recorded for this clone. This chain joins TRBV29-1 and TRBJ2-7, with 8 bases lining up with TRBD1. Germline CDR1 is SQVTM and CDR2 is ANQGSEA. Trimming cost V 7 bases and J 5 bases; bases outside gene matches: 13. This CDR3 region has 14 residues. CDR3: CSARRGQGINEQYF. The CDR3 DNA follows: TGCAGCGCAAGGAGAGGACAGGGTATAAACGAGCAGTACTTC.

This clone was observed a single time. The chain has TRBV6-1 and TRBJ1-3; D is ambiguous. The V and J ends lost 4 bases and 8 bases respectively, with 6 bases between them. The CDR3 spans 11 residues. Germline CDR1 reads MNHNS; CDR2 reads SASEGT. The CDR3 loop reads CASSVGYTIYF. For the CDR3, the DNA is TGTGCCAGCAGTGTGGGTTACACCATATATTTT.

CDR3 nucleotide sequence: TGTGCCAGCAGTTACATCCAGGGGACTGGGGCCAACGTCCTGACTTTC. It encodes CASSYIQGTGANVLTF. The rearrangement joins TRBV6-5 to TRBJ2-6, with a possible D match to TRBD1 (6 bases). Germline V gene data show CDR1 as MNHEY and CDR2 as SVGAGI. Trimming took off 2 bases at V and 2 bases at J, with 10 bases between the two ends. The CDR3 sequence is 16 residues long.

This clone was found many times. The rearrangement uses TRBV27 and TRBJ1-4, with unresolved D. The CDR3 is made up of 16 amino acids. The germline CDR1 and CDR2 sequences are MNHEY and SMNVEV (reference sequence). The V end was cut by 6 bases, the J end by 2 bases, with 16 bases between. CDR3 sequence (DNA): TGTGCCAGCAGGAGGACGGGTGTTGGGACTAATGAAAAACTGTTTTTT. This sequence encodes CASRRTGVGTNEKLFF.

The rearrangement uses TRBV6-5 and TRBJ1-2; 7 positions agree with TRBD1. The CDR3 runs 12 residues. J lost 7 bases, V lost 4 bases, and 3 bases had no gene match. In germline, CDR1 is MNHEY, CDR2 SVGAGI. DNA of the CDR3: TGTGCCAGCAGTTCCAGGGACAGTGGCTACACCTTC. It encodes CASSSRDSGYTF.

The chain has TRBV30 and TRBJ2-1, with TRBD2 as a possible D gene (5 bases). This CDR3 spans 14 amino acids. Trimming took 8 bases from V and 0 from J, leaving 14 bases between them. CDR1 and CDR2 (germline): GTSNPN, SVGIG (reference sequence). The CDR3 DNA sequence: TGTGCCGCCGGGGTTCCGCGCTCCTACAATGAGCAGTTCTTC. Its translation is CAAGVPRSYNEQFF.

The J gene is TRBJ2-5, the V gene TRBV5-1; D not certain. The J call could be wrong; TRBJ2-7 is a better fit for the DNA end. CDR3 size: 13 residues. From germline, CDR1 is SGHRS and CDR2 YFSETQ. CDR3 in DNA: TGCGCCAGCAGGGACGGATTCAACTACGAGCAGTACTTC. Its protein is CASRDGFNYEQYF.

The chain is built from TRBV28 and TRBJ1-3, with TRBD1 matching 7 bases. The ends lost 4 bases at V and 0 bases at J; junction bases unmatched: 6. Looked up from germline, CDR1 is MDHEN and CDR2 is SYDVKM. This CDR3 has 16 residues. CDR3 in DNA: TGTGCCAGCAGTTCCACAGGGGAGAACTCTGGAAACACCATATATTTT. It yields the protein CASSSTGENSGNTIYF.

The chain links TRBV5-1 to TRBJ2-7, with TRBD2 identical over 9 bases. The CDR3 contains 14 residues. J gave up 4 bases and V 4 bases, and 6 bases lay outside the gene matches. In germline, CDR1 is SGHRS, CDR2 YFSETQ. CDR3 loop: CASSITTSGYEQYF. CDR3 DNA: TGCGCCAGCAGCATAACGACTAGCGGTTACGAGCAGTACTTC.